This T cell receptor beta chain derives from a study of a mutant IDH1 vaccine in newly diagnosed glioma. Whole-study context: Vaccines began 4-6 weeks after radiotherapy alone, or with temozolomide cycles. It was radiotherapy, temozolomide, or both that patients received previously, with most receiving both.

The time point denotes: week 35, safety follow-up. Doses of 300 ug of mutant IDH1 20-mer peptide were given with topical imiquimod. Assay: immunoSEQ multiplex PCR; the TCRdb copy retains only in-frame clones and omits some. The data contain some 71,000 clones, about 87% of them singletons. Turning to this clone: What it recognizes is unknown.

This CDR3 spans 14 amino acids. The germline V and J ends were trimmed by 1 base and 1 base, with 9 bases remaining between them. Germline V gene sequence: CDR1 SGHTS, CDR2 YDEGEE. The study, taken as a whole, reports: Pseudoprogression appears to have had no connection to changes in top peripheral T cell clonotypes. In just under 95% of patients, immune responses induced by the vaccine occurred.

The rearrangement joins TRBV5-8 to TRBJ2-7; tentatively, D is TRBD2 (5 bases). This specimen consisted of PBMCs, obtained from a glioma patient whose treatment included an IDH1 peptide vaccine. The TCR originated in a man under 40 with glioma. Written as DNA, the CDR3 is TGTGCCAGCAGCTTGAGAGGGATTTCCTACGAGCAGTACTTC. Translating gives CASSLRGISYEQYF.